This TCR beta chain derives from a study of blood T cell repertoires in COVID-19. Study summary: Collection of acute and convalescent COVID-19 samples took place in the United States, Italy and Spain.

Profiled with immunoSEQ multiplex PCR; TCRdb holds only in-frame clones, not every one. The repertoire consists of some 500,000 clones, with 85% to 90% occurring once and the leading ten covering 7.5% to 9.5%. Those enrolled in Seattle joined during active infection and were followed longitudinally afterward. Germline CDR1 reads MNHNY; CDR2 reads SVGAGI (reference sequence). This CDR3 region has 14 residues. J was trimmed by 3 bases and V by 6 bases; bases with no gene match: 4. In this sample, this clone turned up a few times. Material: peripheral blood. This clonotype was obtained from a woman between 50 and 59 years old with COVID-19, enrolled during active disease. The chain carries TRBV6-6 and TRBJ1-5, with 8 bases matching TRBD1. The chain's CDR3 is CASSQDRVNQPQHF. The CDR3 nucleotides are TGTGCCAGCAGCCAGGACAGGGTCAATCAGCCCCAGCATTTT.